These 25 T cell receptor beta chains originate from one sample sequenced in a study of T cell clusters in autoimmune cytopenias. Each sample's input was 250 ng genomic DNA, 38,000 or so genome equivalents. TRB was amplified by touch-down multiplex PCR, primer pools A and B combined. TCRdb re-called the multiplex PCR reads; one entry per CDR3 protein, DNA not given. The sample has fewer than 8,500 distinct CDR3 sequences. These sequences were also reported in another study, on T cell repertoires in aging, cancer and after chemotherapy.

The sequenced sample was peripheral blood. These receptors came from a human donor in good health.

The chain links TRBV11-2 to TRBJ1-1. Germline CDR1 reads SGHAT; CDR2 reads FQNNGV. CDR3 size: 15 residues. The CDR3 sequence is CASSYKGSSNTEAFF.

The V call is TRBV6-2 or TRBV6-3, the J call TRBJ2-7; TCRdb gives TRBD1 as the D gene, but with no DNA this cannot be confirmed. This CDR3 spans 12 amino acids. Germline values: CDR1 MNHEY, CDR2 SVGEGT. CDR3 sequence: CASSLDRLEQYF.

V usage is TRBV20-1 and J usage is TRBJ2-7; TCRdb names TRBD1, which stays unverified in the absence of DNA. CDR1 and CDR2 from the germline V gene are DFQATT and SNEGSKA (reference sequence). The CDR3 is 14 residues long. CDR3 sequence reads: CSARDGTEFYEQYF.

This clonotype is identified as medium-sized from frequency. Here the CDR3 reads CATSSGGLRGIGELFF. The chain employs TRBV15 and TRBJ2-2; the D call from TCRdb, TRBD1, cannot be confirmed without DNA. Germline loops: CDR1 LNHNV, CDR2 YYDKDF (reference sequence). The CDR3 is 16 residues long.

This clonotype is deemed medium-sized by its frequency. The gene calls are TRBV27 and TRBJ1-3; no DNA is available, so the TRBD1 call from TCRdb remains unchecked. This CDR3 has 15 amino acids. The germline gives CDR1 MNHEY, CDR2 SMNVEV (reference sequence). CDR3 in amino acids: CASSPDVYSGNTIYF.

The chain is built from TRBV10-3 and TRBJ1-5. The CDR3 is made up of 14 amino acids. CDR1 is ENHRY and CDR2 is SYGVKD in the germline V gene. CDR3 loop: CAIGTGDSNQPQHF.

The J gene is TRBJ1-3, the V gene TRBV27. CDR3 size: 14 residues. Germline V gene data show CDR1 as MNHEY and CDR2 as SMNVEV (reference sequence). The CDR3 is CASSSILNGNTIYF.

Here the CDR3 reads CASSYWSGAGYTEAFF. The rearrangement uses TRBV6-5 and TRBJ1-1; TCRdb designates TRBD1, a call that cannot be tested without DNA. CDR3 length: 16 amino acids. Per germline, CDR1 MNHEY and CDR2 SVGAGI.

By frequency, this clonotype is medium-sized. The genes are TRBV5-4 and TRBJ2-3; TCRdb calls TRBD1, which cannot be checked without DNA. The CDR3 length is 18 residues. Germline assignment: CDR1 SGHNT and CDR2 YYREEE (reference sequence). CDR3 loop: CASSLFVGGGPSTDTQYF.

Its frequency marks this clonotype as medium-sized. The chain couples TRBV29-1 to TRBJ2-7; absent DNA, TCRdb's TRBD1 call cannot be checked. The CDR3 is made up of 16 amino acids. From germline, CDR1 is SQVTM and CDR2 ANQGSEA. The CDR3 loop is CSVEGSGKLRPYEQYF.

The CDR3 protein is CASSYTSGGPYNEQFF. This chain links TRBV6-1 with TRBJ2-1; the D gene TCRdb calls, TRBD2, cannot be checked with no DNA. CDR1 is MNHNS, CDR2 SASEGT, per germline. This CDR3 has 16 residues.

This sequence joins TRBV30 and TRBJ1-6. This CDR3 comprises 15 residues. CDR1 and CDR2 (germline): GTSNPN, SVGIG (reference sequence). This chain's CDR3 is CAWENGGLSNSPLHF.

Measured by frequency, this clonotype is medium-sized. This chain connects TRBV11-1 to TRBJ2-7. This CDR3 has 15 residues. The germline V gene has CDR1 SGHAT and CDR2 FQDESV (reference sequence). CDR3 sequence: CASSLWRGASYEQYF.

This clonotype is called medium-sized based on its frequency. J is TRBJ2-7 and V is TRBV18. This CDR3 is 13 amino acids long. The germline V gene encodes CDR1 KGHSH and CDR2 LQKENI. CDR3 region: CASSPSGAYEQYF.

CDR3 sequence reads: CASSYIWSGDSGANVLTF. The rearrangement links TRBV6-6 to TRBJ2-6. Per the germline V gene, CDR1 is MNHNY and CDR2 is SVGAGI (reference sequence). The CDR3 covers 18 residues.

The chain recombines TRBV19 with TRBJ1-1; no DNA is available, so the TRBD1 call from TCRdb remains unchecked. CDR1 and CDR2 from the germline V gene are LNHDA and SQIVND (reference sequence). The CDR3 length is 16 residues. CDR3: CASSSGTGGGGTEAFF.

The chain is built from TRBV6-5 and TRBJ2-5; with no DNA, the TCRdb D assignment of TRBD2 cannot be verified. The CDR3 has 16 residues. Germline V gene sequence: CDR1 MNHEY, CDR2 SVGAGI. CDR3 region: CASSLTSGGAGETQYF.

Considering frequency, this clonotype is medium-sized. The CDR3 loop is CSVGYRALAKNIQYF. The J gene is TRBJ2-4, the V gene TRBV29-1; the D gene TCRdb calls, TRBD1, cannot be checked with no DNA. CDR1 SQVTM and CDR2 ANQGSEA come from the germline V gene. The CDR3 contains 15 residues.

CDR3 in amino acids: CASFSRPKGGNTIYF. The J gene is TRBJ1-3, the V gene TRBV12-3 or TRBV12-4. The length of the CDR3 is 15 residues.

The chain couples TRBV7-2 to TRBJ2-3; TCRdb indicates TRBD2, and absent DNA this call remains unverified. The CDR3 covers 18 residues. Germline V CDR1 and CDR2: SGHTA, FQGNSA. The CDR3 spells CASSLGLAGGISTDTQYF.

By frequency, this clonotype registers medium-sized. The CDR3 sequence: CASSYSIRREDSPLHF. The J gene is TRBJ1-6, the V gene TRBV6-5. CDR3 size: 16 residues. The germline V gene encodes CDR1 MNHEY and CDR2 SVGAGI.

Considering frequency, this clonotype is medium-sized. CDR3 region: CASRPQGTSYEQYF. The V and J genes are TRBV19 and TRBJ2-7; no DNA is available, so the TRBD1 call from TCRdb remains unchecked. The CDR3 runs 14 residues. Germline lookup yields CDR1 LNHDA and CDR2 SQIVND (reference sequence).

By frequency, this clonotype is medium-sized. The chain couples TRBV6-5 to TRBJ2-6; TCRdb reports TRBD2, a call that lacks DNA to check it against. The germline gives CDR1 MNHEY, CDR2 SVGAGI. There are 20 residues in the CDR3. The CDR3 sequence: CASSYKRPSGGRSGANVLTF.

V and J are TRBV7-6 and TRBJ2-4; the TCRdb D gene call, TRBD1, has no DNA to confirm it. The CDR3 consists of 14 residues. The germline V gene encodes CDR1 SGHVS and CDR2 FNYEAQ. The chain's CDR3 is CASSSPGVKNIQYF. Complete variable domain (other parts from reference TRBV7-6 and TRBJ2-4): GAGVSQSPRYKVTKRGQDVALRCDPISGHVSLYWYRQALGQGPEFLTYFNYEAQQDKSGLPNDRFSAERPEGSISTLTIQRTEQRDSAMYRCASSSPGVKNIQYFGAGTRLSVL.

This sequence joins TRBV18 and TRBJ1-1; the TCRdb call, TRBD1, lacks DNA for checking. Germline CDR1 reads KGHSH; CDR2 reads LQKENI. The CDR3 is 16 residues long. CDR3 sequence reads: CASSPPNTGRGTEAFF.